This entry lists 8 T cell receptor beta chains sequenced from one sample in a study of OX40 agonist ivuxolimab in advanced cancers. Generated by immunoSEQ multiplex PCR, the TCRdb table keeps only in-frame clones and is missing some. The sample records tens of thousands of clones, 85% to 95% being singletons. Sequencing used CD4+ or CD8+ T cells sorted from blood, obtained in a trial of the OX40 agonist ivuxolimab. These receptors were collected from an adult with an advanced solid tumor such as melanoma, head and neck, liver or kidney cancer.

This rearrangement joins TRBV27 to TRBJ1-5; D perhaps matches TRBD1 (5 bases). The germline V gene has CDR1 MNHEY and CDR2 SMNVEV (reference sequence). V lost 3 bases, J lost 0 bases, and 9 bases lay in between. The CDR3 spans 15 residues. CDR3 bases: TGTGCCAGCAGTTTTAAGGGGTATAGCAATCAGCCCCAGCATTTT. This encodes CASSFKGYSNQPQHF.

This chain joins TRBV5-1 and TRBJ2-1, with TRBD2 matching 14 bases. CDR1 and CDR2 from the germline V gene are SGHRS and YFSETQ. The J segment lost 10 bases and the V segment lost 4 bases, leaving 4 bases of the junction unmatched. The CDR3 covers 14 residues. The CDR3 loop reads CASSQGLAGEEQFF. DNA of the CDR3: TGCGCCAGCAGCCAGGGACTAGCGGGAGAAGAGCAGTTCTTC.

This clone was counted once. The rearrangement uses TRBV28 and TRBJ2-1; no clear D gene. CDR1 is MDHEN and CDR2 is SYDVKM in the germline V gene. The CDR3 covers 13 residues. V was pared by 4 bases and J by 13 bases, with 17 bases between. Here the CDR3 reads CASSCPRSCPQFF. Here the CDR3 DNA reads TGTGCCAGCAGTTGTCCCCGGTCGTGTCCCCAGTTCTTC.

The gene calls are TRBV9 and TRBJ2-1, with a tentative D call TRBD2 (6 bases). V lost 3 bases and J lost 4, with 17 bases in between. CDR1 is SGDLS, CDR2 YYNGEE, per germline. This CDR3 is built from 16 residues. The CDR3 loop is CASSGTGTGNYNEQFF. The CDR3 DNA reads as TGTGCCAGCAGCGGAACCGGGACTGGGAATTACAATGAGCAGTTCTTC.

The V gene is TRBV29-1, the J gene TRBJ2-1; unclear D gene. The CDR3 consists of 10 residues. The germline V gene encodes CDR1 SQVTM and CDR2 ANQGSEA. The ends were cut back, 6 bases at V and 6 bases at J, with 6 bases in the middle. The CDR3, as DNA: TGCAGCGTGCGAAGCAATGAGCAGTTCTTC. Protein sequence: CSVRSNEQFF.

This chain links TRBV7-6 with TRBJ1-1, with D possibly being TRBD1 (6 bases). This CDR3 is built from 13 residues. From germline, CDR1 is SGHVS and CDR2 FNYEAQ. V lost 10 bases and J 1 base, leaving 13 bases between the germline ends. CDR3 sequence: CATLQGENTEAFF. CDR3 nucleotide sequence: TGTGCCACCTTACAGGGAGAGAACACTGAAGCTTTCTTT.

This chain uses TRBV6-1 with TRBJ1-5, with 7 bases identical to TRBD1. The CDR3 has 11 amino acids. After removal of 7 bases from V and 9 bases from J, the junction contained 3 bases not matched to a gene. Looked up from germline, CDR1 is MNHNS and CDR2 is SASEGT. CDR3 amino acids: CASTGGWPQHF. The CDR3 region has the DNA TGTGCCAGCACAGGGGGATGGCCCCAGCATTTT.

In this sample, this clone turned up once. The chain is built from TRBV15 and TRBJ2-7; no clear D gene. CDR3 size: 13 residues. Germline CDR1 reads LNHNV; CDR2 reads YYDKDF (reference sequence). V lost 0 bases to trimming and J lost 6 bases, with 9 bases between them. CDR3 amino acids: CATSRDRTGEQYF. The CDR3 DNA is TGTGCCACCAGCAGAGACCGGACGGGCGAGCAGTACTTC.